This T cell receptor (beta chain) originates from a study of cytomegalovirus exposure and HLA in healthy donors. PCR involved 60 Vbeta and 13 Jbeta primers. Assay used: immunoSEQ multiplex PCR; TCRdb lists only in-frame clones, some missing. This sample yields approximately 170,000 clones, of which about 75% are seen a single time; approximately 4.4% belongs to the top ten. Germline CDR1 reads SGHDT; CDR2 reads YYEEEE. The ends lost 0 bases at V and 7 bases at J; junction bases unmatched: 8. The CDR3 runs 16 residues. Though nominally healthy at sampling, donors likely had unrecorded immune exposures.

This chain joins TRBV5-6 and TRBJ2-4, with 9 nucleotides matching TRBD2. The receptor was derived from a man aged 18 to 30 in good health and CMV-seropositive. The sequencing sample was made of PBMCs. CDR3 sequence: CASSLGLRGGVNIQYF. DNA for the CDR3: TGTGCCAGCAGCTTGGGTCTGCGGGGGGGCGTGAACATTCAGTACTTC.